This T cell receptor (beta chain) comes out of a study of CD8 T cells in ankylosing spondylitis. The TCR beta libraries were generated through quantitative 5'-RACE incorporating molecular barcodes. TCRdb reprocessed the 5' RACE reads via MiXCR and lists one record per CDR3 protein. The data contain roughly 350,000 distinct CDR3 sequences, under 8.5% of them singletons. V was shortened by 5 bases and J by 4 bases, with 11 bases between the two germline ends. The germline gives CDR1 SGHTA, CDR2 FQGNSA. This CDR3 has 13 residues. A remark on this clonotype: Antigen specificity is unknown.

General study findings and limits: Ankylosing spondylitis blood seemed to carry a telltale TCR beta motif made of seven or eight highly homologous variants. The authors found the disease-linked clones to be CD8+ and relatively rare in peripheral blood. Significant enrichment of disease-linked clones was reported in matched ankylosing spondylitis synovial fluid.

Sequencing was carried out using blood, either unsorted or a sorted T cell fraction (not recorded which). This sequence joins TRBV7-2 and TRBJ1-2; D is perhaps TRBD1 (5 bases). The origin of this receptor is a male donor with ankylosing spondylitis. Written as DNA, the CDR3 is TGTGCCAGCAGCGCGGGACCTATCTATGGCTACACCTTC. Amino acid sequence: CASSAGPIYGYTF.